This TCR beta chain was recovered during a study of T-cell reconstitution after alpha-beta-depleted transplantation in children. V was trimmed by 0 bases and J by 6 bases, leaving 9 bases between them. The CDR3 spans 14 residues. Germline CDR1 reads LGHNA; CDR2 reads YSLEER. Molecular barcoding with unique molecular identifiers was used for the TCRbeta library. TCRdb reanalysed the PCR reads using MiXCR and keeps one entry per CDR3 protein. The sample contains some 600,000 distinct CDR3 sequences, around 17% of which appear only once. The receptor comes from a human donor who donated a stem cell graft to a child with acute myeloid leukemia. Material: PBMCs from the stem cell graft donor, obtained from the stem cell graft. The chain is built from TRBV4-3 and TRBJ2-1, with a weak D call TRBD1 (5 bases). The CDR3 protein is CASSQENRGNEQFF. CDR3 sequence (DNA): TGCGCCAGCAGCCAAGAAAATAGGGGCAATGAGCAGTTCTTC.